This T cell receptor beta chain was recovered during a study of blood T cell repertoires in COVID-19. Trimming pared 4 bases from V and 3 bases from J, leaving 10 bases between. Germline V gene sequence: CDR1 SGHAT, CDR2 FQNNGV. CDR3 length: 13 residues. Assay: immunoSEQ multiplex PCR; the TCRdb copy retains only in-frame clones and omits some. Here the sample spans 300,000 to 400,000 clones, over 80% being singletons. Specimen: peripheral blood. The rearrangement joins TRBV11-2 to TRBJ2-7; D is unclear. This clonotype was obtained from a woman aged 45-60 years with COVID-19, enrolled during active disease. The CDR3 sequence: CASSYDTYYEQYF. CDR3 bases: TGTGCCAGCAGCTATGACACCTACTACGAGCAGTACTTC.